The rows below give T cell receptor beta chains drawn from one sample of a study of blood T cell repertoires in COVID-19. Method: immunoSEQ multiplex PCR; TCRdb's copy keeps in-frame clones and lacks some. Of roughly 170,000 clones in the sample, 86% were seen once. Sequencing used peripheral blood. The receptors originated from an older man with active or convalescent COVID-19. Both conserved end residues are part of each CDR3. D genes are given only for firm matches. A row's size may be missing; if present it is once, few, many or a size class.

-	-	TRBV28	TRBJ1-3	TGTGCCAGCGGGCAGGTCTACTCTGGAAACACCATATATTTT	CASGQVYSGNTIYF
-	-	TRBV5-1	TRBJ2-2	TGCGCCAGCAGGGTGGGCGATTTAACCGGGGAGCTGTTTTTT	CASRVGDLTGELFF
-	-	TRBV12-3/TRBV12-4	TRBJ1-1	TGTGCCAGCAGATTACAGGGGAACACTGAAGCTTTCTTT	CASRLQGNTEAFF
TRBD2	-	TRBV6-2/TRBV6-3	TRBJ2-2	TGTGCCACCAGCGGGAGCGGGAGTAACACCGGGGAGCTGTTTTTT	CATSGSGSNTGELFF
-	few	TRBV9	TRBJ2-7	TGTGCCAGCAGCCCCCGCTCGACAGAAATCTACGAGCAGTACTTC	CASSPRSTEIYEQYF
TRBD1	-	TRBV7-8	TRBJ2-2	TGTGCCAGCAGCTCCTGGACAGGGGGTCTCGCGAACACCGGGGAGCTGTTTTTT	CASSSWTGGLANTGELFF
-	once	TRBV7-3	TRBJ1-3	TGTGCCAGCAGCGTCACAGGGTCTGGAAACACCATATATTTT	CASSVTGSGNTIYF
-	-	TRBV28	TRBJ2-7	TGTGCCAGCAGTGTCCACGGGGGAGCCTACGAGCAGTACTTC	CASSVHGGAYEQYF
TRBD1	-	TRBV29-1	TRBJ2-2	TGCAGCGCACAGGGGGGAGACGGGGAGCTGTTTTTT	CSAQGGDGELFF
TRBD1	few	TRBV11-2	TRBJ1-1	TGTGCCAGCAGCCCCCGACAGGGAAGTTACACTGAAGCTTTCTTT	CASSPRQGSYTEAFF
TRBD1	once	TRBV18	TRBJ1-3	TGTGCCAGCTCACCACCGGGACAGGGAGACACCATATATTTT	CASSPPGQGDTIYF
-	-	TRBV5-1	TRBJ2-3	TGCGCCAGCAGCTTGTATACGTTAGGGGGAGATACGCAGTATTTT	CASSLYTLGGDTQYF
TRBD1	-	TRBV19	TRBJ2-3	TGTGCCAGTAGTATATCACAGGGGGCGCAGTATTTT	CASSISQGAQYF
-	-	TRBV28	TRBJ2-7	TGTGCCAGCAGTTTATACCAGGGCTCCTACGAGCAGTACTTC	CASSLYQGSYEQYF
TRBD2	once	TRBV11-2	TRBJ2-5	TGTGCCAGCAGCTTAGAGGTTAGCGGGGGAGTGAAGACCCAGTACTTC	CASSLEVSGGVKTQYF
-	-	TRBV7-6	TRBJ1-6	TGTGCCAGCAGCTTAGAAGTTCAGGGGACAAATTCACCCCTCCACTTT	CASSLEVQGTNSPLHF
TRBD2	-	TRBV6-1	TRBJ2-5	TGTGCCAGCAGTGAAGTCGGGGGGGGAGAGACCCAGTACTTC	CASSEVGGGETQYF
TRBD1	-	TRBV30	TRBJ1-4	TGTGCCTGGAGCTGGGACAGGGCTGAAAAACTGTTTTTT	CAWSWDRAEKLFF
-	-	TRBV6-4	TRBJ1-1	TGTGCCAGCAGGAACACAGACCAGAACACTGAAGCTTTCTTT	CASRNTDQNTEAFF
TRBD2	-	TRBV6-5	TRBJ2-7	TGTGCCTCGCGGGGGGCTAGCTCCTACGAGCAGTACTTC	CASRGASSYEQYF
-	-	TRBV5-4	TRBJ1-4	TGTGCCAGCAGCTTGGAGACCGGGTTGGCTAATGAAAAACTGTTTTTT	CASSLETGLANEKLFF
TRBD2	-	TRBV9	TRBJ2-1	TGTGCCAGCAGCGTAGGGACTAGCGGGGGAGATGAGCAGTTCTTC	CASSVGTSGGDEQFF
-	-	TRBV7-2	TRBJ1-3	TGTGCCAGCAGCTTATCGGTGACAGGAAACACCATATATTTT	CASSLSVTGNTIYF
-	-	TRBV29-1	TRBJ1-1	TGCAGCGTCCCGACAGGACCAGGAGGAGCTTTCTTT	CSVPTGPGGAFF
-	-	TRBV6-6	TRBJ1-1	TGTGCCAGCAGTTTGGAGGGATTCGACTCTGAAGCTTTCTTT	CASSLEGFDSEAFF
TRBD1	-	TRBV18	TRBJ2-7	TGTGCCAGCTCACTCTCGACAGGGAGCTACGAGCAGTACTTC	CASSLSTGSYEQYF
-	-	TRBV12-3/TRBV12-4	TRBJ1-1	TGTGCCAGCAAGGGGGGGGCGACTGAAGCTTTCTTT	CASKGGATEAFF
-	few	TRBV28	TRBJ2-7	TGTGCCAGCAGTCAGAACTACGAGCAGTACTTC	CASSQNYEQYF
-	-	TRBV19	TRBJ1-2	TGTGCCAGTAGTAGGGCAGGGGCAGGAGCTAACTATGGCTACACCTTC	CASSRAGAGANYGYTF
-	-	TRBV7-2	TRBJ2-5	TGTGCCAGCAGCTTAAACAGGGACGAGACCCAGTACTTC	CASSLNRDETQYF
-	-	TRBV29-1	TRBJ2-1	TGCAGCGTTGTACCGGGCCTAACGCGGGTTGAGCAGTTCTTC	CSVVPGLTRVEQFF
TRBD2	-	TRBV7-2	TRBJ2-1	TGTGCCAGCAGCGGACTAGCTAGCAATGAGCAGTTCTTC	CASSGLASNEQFF
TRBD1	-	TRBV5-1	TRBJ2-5	TGCGCCAGTTGTAGACAGGGGATGTTAGAGACCCAGTACTTC	CASCRQGMLETQYF
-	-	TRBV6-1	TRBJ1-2	TGTGCCAGCAGTGAAATGGGACACCTAAACTATGGCTACACCTTC	CASSEMGHLNYGYTF
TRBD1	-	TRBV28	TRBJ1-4	TGTGCCAGCAGCTCCGGGACAGGGGCCGAAAAACTGTTTTTT	CASSSGTGAEKLFF
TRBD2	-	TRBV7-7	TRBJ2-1	TGTGCTAGCAGCTCTCTAGCGGGAACCTACAATGAGCAGTTCTTC	CASSSLAGTYNEQFF
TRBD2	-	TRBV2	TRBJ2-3	TGTGCCAGCAGAGGGACTAGCGGCACAGATACGCAGTATTTT	CASRGTSGTDTQYF
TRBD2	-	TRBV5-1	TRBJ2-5	TGCGCCAGCAGCTGGACTAGCGGGAGAGCGACCCAGTACTTC	CASSWTSGRATQYF
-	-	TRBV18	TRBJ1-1	TGTGCCAGCTCACCGAGAATAGACAGAGAGAACACTGAAGCTTTCTTT	CASSPRIDRENTEAFF
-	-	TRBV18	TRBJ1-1	TGTGCCAGCTCACCACCACCTAGAGACGCTGAAGCTTTCTTT	CASSPPPRDAEAFF
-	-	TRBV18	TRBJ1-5	TGTGCCAGCTCACCGCGTCGAACAGGGAGAGATCAGCCCCAGCATTTT	CASSPRRTGRDQPQHF
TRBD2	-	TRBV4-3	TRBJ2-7	TGCGCCAGCAGCCAAGGTTTCGGGACTAGCGGCTCCTACGAGCAGTACTTC	CASSQGFGTSGSYEQYF
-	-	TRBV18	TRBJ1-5	TGTGCCAGCTCACCACTTCCCGGTGAGACCCAGCATTTT	CASSPLPGETQHF
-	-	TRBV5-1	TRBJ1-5	TGCGCCAGCAGCTTCGACGGGACAAGAAGCGAGCCCCAGCATTTT	CASSFDGTRSEPQHF
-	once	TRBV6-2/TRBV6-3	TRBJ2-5	TGTGCCAGCAGTCGGCAGGGGGAGACCCAGTACTTC	CASSRQGETQYF
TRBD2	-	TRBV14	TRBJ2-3	TGTGCCAGCAGCTCATATGGACTAGCGGGGGGTCCCTGGGGCACAGATACGCAGTATTTT	CASSSYGLAGGPWGTDTQYF
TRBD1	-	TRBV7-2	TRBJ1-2	TGTGCCAGCAGCCCCGGGACAGGGGTTCAAGGTGGCTACACCTTC	CASSPGTGVQGGYTF
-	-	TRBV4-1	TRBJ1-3	TGCGCCAGCAGCCTAGGTATCGCGGCGCACATCGGAAACACCATATATTTT	CASSLGIAAHIGNTIYF
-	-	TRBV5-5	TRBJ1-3	TGTGCCAGCAGCTTGGGACAGAGCTCTGGAAACACCATATATTTT	CASSLGQSSGNTIYF
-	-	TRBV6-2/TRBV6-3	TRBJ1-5	TGTGCCAGCAGTTCCGGGTTTCAGCCCCAGCATTTT	CASSSGFQPQHF
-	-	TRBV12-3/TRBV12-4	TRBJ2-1	TGTGCCAGCAGTCAGGCGTTCTACAATGAGCAGTTCTTC	CASSQAFYNEQFF
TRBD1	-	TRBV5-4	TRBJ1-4	TGTGCCAGCAGCTTGGCGGGACAGGGCCTGGAAAAACTGTTTTTT	CASSLAGQGLEKLFF
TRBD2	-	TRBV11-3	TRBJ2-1	TGTGCCAGCAGCTCCCGGACTAGCGGGAGGGGGATAGGTGAGCAGTTCTTC	CASSSRTSGRGIGEQFF